The clone carrying this T cell receptor (beta chain) has more than one count but fewer than ten. The antigen is undetermined. The data are from a study of identical twins. Study conclusions and caveats: Clonotypes of the beta chain that were abundant in cord blood carried fewer insertions (memory repertoires showed none).

Template switching (which added a universal primer site) was used, and cDNA carried unique molecular identifiers. TCRdb reanalysed the 5' RACE reads using MiXCR and keeps one entry per CDR3 protein. The data show about 1.7 million distinct CDR3 sequences, about 32% seen once. Germline V gives CDR1 SQVTM, CDR2 ANQGSEA. V gave up 4 bases and J gave up 1 base, with 14 bases separating them. The CDR3 loop spans 15 amino acids. Sequencing used cord blood. V is TRBV29-1 and J is TRBJ2-1, with a weak D call TRBD1 (7 bases). This clonotype was sampled from a newborn girl in good health. The CDR3 sequence: CSVGTQGGSYNEQFF. The DNA of the CDR3 is TGCAGCGTTGGTACCCAGGGGGGTTCCTACAATGAGCAGTTCTTC.